This T cell receptor beta chain was profiled in a study of T cells in Graves' hyperthyroidism and ophthalmopathy. Study-level findings and limits: A model built on 13 V-J features separated ophthalmopathy from stable hyperthyroidism.

This clonotype was seen repeatedly, ten times or more. Antigen unknown. The germline V gene has CDR1 SEHNR and CDR2 FQNEAQ (reference sequence). This CDR3 has 13 residues. Trimming pared 3 bases from V and 6 bases from J, leaving 11 bases between. Authors of the study amplified TCR beta CDR3 regions from RNA transcripts. Initially, a first-round RT-PCR of the TCR CDR3 employed the HTBI primer set. TCRdb processed the multiplex PCR reads anew with MiXCR; each CDR3 protein has one entry. Of hundreds of thousands of distinct CDR3 sequences in the sample, over 35% were seen once. Stable disease denoted Graves' hyperthyroidism without ophthalmopathy progression within 18 months. The hyperthyroidism was newly diagnosed and had lasted under 2 months; the patients were aged 18 to 65. Any patient presenting with uncontrolled infection, other autoimmune disease, pregnancy or lactation was left out.

Sequences were obtained from blood. The source is a man aged 18 to 30 with Graves' hyperthyroidism. The V and J genes are TRBV7-9 and TRBJ1-2; D might be TRBD1 (6 bases). CDR3 residues: CASSFGRDNGYTF. In DNA, the CDR3 is TGTGCCAGCAGCTTCGGACGGGACAATGGCTACACCTTC.